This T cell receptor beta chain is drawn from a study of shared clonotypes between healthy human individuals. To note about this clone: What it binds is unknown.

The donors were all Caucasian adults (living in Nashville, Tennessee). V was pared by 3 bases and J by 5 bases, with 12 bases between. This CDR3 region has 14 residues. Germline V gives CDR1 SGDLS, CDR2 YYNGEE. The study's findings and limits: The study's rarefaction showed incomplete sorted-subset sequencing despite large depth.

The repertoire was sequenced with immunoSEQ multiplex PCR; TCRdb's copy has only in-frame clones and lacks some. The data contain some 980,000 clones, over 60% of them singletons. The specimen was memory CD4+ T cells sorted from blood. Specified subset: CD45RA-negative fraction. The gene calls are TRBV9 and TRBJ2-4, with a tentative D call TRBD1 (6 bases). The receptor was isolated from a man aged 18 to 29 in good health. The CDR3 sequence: CASSGWGQENIQYF. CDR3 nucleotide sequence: TGTGCCAGCAGCGGGTGGGGGCAGGAAAACATTCAGTACTTC.